This paragraph reports one T cell receptor beta chain. Its antigen remains unknown. Unique molecular identifiers were built into the TCR beta cDNA libraries. MiXCR, run by TCRdb on the PCR reads, gives a single entry per CDR3 protein. The sample contains 600,000 to 750,000 distinct CDR3 sequences, 59% of which appear only once. This sample stems from a study of post-analysis software for immune sequencing data. Study results and caveats: Compared with controls, patients had more of about five TRBV segments, including TRBV5-6, TRBV5-1 and TRBV20-1. Significantly lower normalized Chao1 diversity was found in patients with multiple sclerosis relative to controls.

Germline assignment: CDR1 ENHRY and CDR2 SYGVKD. The trim removed 0 bases at V and 5 bases at J, leaving 2 bases unmatched. The CDR3 runs to 15 residues. The TCR comes from a girl under 10 years old with multiple sclerosis. This chain uses TRBV10-3 with TRBJ2-2; 8 bases map to TRBD2. Material for sequencing was blood. The CDR3 is CAISESTGGTGELFF. The CDR3 nucleotides are TGTGCCATCAGTGAGTCGACGGGAGGGACCGGGGAGCTGTTTTTT.